This passage covers 6 T cell receptor beta chains from one sample sequenced in a study of T cells in Graves' hyperthyroidism and ophthalmopathy (dated by TCRdb to 2018 to 2020). Libraries came from multiplex PCR. TCRdb lists the instrument as Illumina HiSeq 2000. TCR beta CDR3 regions were amplified from RNA transcripts. The first round of RT-PCR for the TCR CDR3 was performed with the HTBI primer set and the Qiagen OneStep RT-PCR kit. TCRdb's own reprocessing of the public reads used fastp at Q25 and MiXCR and kept productive beta chains. Here each entry gathers all rows of one CDR3 protein and keeps the most common genes and DNA. The table for this sample lists 350,000 to 400,000 distinct CDR3 sequences; just under 15% of them were counted only once. The biggest ten clones account for approximately 30% of the sample. The sequenced sample was blood. The receptors were sampled from a young woman with Graves' hyperthyroidism.

The table lists this clonotype with many counts. The chain has TRBV11-2 and TRBJ2-3; weak D call: TRBD2 (7 bases). Germline assignment: CDR1 SGHAT and CDR2 FQNNGV. The CDR3 loop spans 14 amino acids. Trimming cost V 5 bases and J 5 bases, with 14 bases left between them. The CDR3 reads CASSAGAGVDTQYF. CDR3 coding DNA: TGTGCCAGCAGCGCGGGGGCGGGAGTAGATACGCAGTATTTT.

V usage is TRBV5-1 and J usage is TRBJ2-1, with unresolved D. From germline, CDR1 is SGHRS and CDR2 YFSETQ. The CDR3 consists of 16 residues. The V end was cut by 4 bases, the J end by 4 bases, with 18 bases between. The CDR3 reads CASSLSATRNYNEQFF. DNA of the CDR3: TGCGCCAGCAGCCTGTCCGCGACAAGGAATTACAATGAGCAGTTCTTC.

This clonotype has a count of ten or more. This chain uses TRBV5-1 with TRBJ1-4; D may be TRBD1 (6 bases). The V end was cut by 0 bases, the J end by 5 bases, with 8 bases between. Germline V gene sequence: CDR1 SGHRS, CDR2 YFSETQ. The CDR3 is 14 residues long. This CDR3 is CASSLGQGNEKLFF. CDR3 bases: TGCGCCAGCAGCTTGGGCCAGGGGAATGAAAAACTGTTTTTT.

This clonotype was counted ten times or more. The rearrangement joins TRBV28 to TRBJ1-5; tentative D call: TRBD1 (5 bases). The CDR3 contains 14 residues. V lost 5 bases and J lost 6, with 14 bases in between. Per germline, CDR1 MDHEN and CDR2 SYDVKM. The CDR3 reads CASSKTALSQPQHF. The CDR3 bases are TGTGCCAGCAGTAAGACAGCCCTATCTCAGCCCCAGCATTTT.

This clonotype was seen repeatedly, ten times or more. The V gene is TRBV27, the J gene TRBJ2-1; D is perhaps TRBD1 or TRBD2 (5 bases each). From germline, CDR1 is MNHEY and CDR2 SMNVEV (reference sequence). V lost 4 bases and J 4 bases, leaving 17 bases between the germline ends. The length of the CDR3 is 16 residues. The DNA of the CDR3 is TGTGCCAGCAGTTGGTCCCGGGACGGCCGTTACAATGAGCAGTTCTTC. It encodes CASSWSRDGRYNEQFF.

This clonotype came up a few times. The chain recombines TRBV5-1 with TRBJ2-1; 7 bases are a match to TRBD2. The CDR3 contains 15 residues. V dropped 0 bases and J dropped 9; count of bases not matched to a gene: 9. Per the germline V gene, CDR1 is SGHRS and CDR2 is YFSETQ. The CDR3 region has the DNA TGCGCCAGCAGCTTGGGAGCGGGATTGGTTAGTGAGCAGTTCTTC. Protein: CASSLGAGLVSEQFF.